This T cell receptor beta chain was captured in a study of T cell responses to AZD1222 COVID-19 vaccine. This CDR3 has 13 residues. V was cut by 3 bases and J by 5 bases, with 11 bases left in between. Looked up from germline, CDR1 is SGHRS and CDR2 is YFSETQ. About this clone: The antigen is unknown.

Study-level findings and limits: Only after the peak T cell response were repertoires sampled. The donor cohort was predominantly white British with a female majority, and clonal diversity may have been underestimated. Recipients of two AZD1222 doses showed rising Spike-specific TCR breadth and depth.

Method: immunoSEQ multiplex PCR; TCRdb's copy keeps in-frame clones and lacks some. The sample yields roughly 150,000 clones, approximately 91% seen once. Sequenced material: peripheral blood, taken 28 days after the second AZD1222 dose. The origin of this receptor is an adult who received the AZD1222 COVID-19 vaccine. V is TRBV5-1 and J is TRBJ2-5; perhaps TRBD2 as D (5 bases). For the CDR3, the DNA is TGCGCCAGCAGCTCGGGGAGCGAGGAGACCCAGTACTTC. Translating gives CASSSGSEETQYF.